These 23 T cell receptor beta chains were all obtained from the same sample, sequenced in a study of OX40 agonist ivuxolimab in advanced cancers. Measured with immunoSEQ multiplex PCR; TCRdb has only the in-frame clones, and not every one. The table includes 98,000 or so clones, about 85% detected once. This specimen was CD4+ or CD8+ T cells sorted from blood, taken in a trial of the OX40 agonist ivuxolimab. The origin of the receptors is an adult with an advanced solid tumor such as melanoma, head and neck, liver or kidney cancer.

The chain links TRBV13 to TRBJ2-1, with D possibly matching TRBD1 (5 bases). Germline V gene data show CDR1 as PRHDT and CDR2 as FYEKMQ (reference sequence). V dropped 5 bases and J dropped 10 bases, with 18 bases sitting between them. The CDR3 totals 14 residues. DNA for the CDR3: TGTGCCAGCAGCCCCACGGCCCAGGGTAAGGAGCAGTTCTTC. It specifies CASSPTAQGKEQFF.

The V and J genes are TRBV7-2 and TRBJ2-7; D possibly corresponds to TRBD1 (6 bases). Trimming removed 5 bases from V and 2 bases from J, with 13 bases in between. CDR1 is SGHTA and CDR2 is FQGNSA in the germline V gene. CDR3 length: 14 amino acids. In DNA, the CDR3 is TGTGCCAGCAGCGTGTCGACAGGCCCCTACGAGCAGTACGTC. Its translation: CASSVSTGPYEQYV.

The gene calls are TRBV4-3 and TRBJ2-1; 8 nucleotides align to TRBD1. The CDR3 has 16 amino acids. Losses at the gene ends were 0 bases for V and 10 bases for J; bases not matched to a gene: 11. The germline V gene has CDR1 LGHNA and CDR2 YSLEER. CDR3 amino acids: CASSQDSGGGYREQFF. DNA for the CDR3: TGCGCCAGCAGCCAAGATTCAGGGGGCGGGTACCGAGAGCAGTTCTTC.

This chain links TRBV6-5 with TRBJ1-1; a possible D gene is TRBD1 (5 bases). Per germline, CDR1 MNHEY and CDR2 SVGAGI. The CDR3 covers 14 residues. The germline V and J ends were trimmed by 5 bases and 0 bases, with 10 bases remaining between them. For the CDR3, the DNA is TGTGCCAGCAGTCGCGGACACTTGAACACTGAAGCTTTCTTT. Its translation is CASSRGHLNTEAFF.

This clone occurred a few times. The chain employs TRBV10-3 and TRBJ1-3; 9 positions agree with TRBD1. Germline V gives CDR1 ENHRY, CDR2 SYGVKD. The CDR3 has 14 amino acids. After removal of 4 bases from V and 4 bases from J, the junction contained 2 bases not matched to a gene. CDR3 region: CAISAGQGGNTIYF. The CDR3 DNA sequence: TGTGCCATCAGTGCGGGACAGGGAGGAAACACCATATATTTT.

The chain joins TRBV4-3 to TRBJ2-3; D might be TRBD2 (6 bases). The V gene's germline CDR1 is LGHNA and CDR2 YSLEER. V lost 3 bases and J lost 2, with 18 bases in between. This CDR3 is built from 17 residues. The CDR3 DNA reads TGCGCCAGCAGCCAGAACCCCCCAGGGAGGCTCACAGATACGCAGTATTTT. This encodes CASSQNPPGRLTDTQYF.

The genes are TRBV11-3 and TRBJ2-1; D is undetermined. Germline loops: CDR1 SGHNT, CDR2 YENEEA. The CDR3 sequence is 12 residues long. V lost 2 bases and J 7 bases, leaving 6 bases between the germline ends. In DNA form, the CDR3 reads TGTGCCAGCAGCTTATCCTCTAATGAGCAGTTCTTC. Protein sequence: CASSLSSNEQFF. Based on the CDR3 plus reference TRBV11-3 and TRBJ2-1, the full variable domain is EAGVVQSPRYKIIEKKQPVAFWCNPISGHNTLYWYLQNLGQGPELLIRYENEEAVDDSQLPKDRFSAERLKGVDSTLKIQPAELGDSAVYLCASSLSSNEQFFGPGTRLTVL.

The V call is TRBV7-6, the J call TRBJ1-1; D possibly corresponds to TRBD1 (6 bases). The CDR3 totals 16 residues. Germline CDR1 SGHVS, CDR2 FNYEAQ. The V and J ends lost 5 bases and 5 bases respectively, with 21 bases between them. For the CDR3, the DNA is TGTGCCAGCAGCCGCGGGAGTCGTGGGGGGCTGACTGAAGCTTTCTTT. This sequence encodes CASSRGSRGGLTEAFF.

The V gene is TRBV4-2, the J gene TRBJ2-5; D may be TRBD2 (5 bases). There are 15 residues in the CDR3. CDR1 is LGHNA, CDR2 YNFKEQ, per germline. V was clipped by 1 base and J by 2 bases, with 11 bases between them. The CDR3 here is CASSQASSGQETQYF. The CDR3 nucleotides read TGTGCCAGCAGCCAAGCTAGCAGCGGACAAGAGACCCAGTACTTC.

This clone was seen repeatedly, ten times or more. V and J are TRBV4-3 and TRBJ2-5; D could derive from TRBD1 or TRBD2 (5 bases each). The CDR3 runs to 15 residues. Germline CDR1 and CDR2: LGHNA and YSLEER. V shed 2 bases and J shed 5 bases, with 15 bases lying between them. The CDR3 sequence is CASSQRGAGGETQYF. The CDR3 nucleotides read TGCGCCAGCAGCCAAAGGGGTGCGGGTGGTGAGACCCAGTACTTC.

The chain has TRBV6-1 and TRBJ1-3; D call uncertain. Trimming pared 1 base from V and 0 bases from J, leaving 7 bases between. The CDR3 spans 15 residues. CDR1 and CDR2 from the germline V gene are MNHNS and SASEGT. This chain's CDR3 is CASSEGQASGNTIYF. The CDR3 DNA reads TGTGCCAGCAGTGAAGGGCAGGCCTCTGGAAACACCATATATTTT.

The V and J genes are TRBV6-4 and TRBJ2-7; no clear D. With 7 bases removed from V and 2 bases from J, the gap between germline ends came to 9 bases. The CDR3 runs to 12 residues. Germline CDR1 reads MRHNA; CDR2 reads SNTAGT. The CDR3 loop reads CASNSGPYEQYV. For the CDR3, the DNA is TGTGCCAGCAACTCGGGCCCCTACGAGCAGTACGTC.

On this clone itself: At one boundary the junction diverges from the germline segment, which might be a read error. The same CDR3 also results from other DNA sequences found in this sample. The chain has TRBV5-1 and TRBJ1-2; 7 bases map to TRBD1. The germline CDR1 and CDR2 sequences are SGHRS and YFSETQ. This CDR3 is 13 amino acids long. The CDR3 reads CASSLGQNYGYTF. CDR3 coding DNA: TGCGCCAGCAGTTTGGGACAGAACTATGGCTACACCTTC.

This chain links TRBV5-1 with TRBJ2-2, with D possibly matching TRBD2 (5 bases). The length of the CDR3 is 14 residues. CDR1 is SGHRS and CDR2 is YFSETQ in the germline V gene. V was pared by 4 bases and J by 6 bases, with 13 bases between. The CDR3 sequence: CASSTAGESGELFF. CDR3 coding DNA: TGCGCCAGCAGCACCGCTGGGGAGTCCGGGGAGCTGTTTTTT.

The CDR3 protein is CASSRGFSEAFF. In DNA, the CDR3 is TGTGCCAGCAGTCGGGGGTTCTCTGAAGCTTTCTTT. The genes are TRBV6-1 and TRBJ1-1; a possible D gene is TRBD1 (5 bases). This CDR3 comprises 12 residues. V lost 5 bases, J lost 6 bases, and 10 bases lay in between. CDR1 and CDR2 from the germline V gene are MNHNS and SASEGT.

This chain uses TRBV29-1 with TRBJ2-5; D is undetermined. CDR1 SQVTM and CDR2 ANQGSEA come from the germline V gene. CDR3 length: 12 amino acids. Trimming left V 0 bases short and J 3 bases short, with 5 bases between. CDR3 nucleotides: TGCAGCGTTGAAGAGGCAGAAGAGACCCAGTACTTC. Translated: CSVEEAEETQYF.

In this sample, this clone turned up a few times. The chain links TRBV6-5 to TRBJ1-4, with 7 positions matching TRBD1. V lost 6 bases, J lost 1 base, and 2 bases stayed unmatched. This CDR3 spans 14 amino acids. Looked up from germline, CDR1 is MNHEY and CDR2 is SVGAGI. The CDR3 spells CASRRQGTNEKLFF. CDR3 DNA sequence: TGTGCCAGCAGGAGACAGGGAACTAATGAAAAACTGTTTTTT.

This rearrangement joins TRBV11-3 to TRBJ2-1; unclear D gene. The CDR3 runs to 11 residues. Germline loops: CDR1 SGHNT, CDR2 YENEEA. V gave up 0 bases and J gave up 7 bases, with 1 base separating them. CDR3: CASSLDNEQFF. The CDR3 DNA reads as TGTGCCAGCAGCTTAGATAATGAGCAGTTCTTC.

The chain employs TRBV27 and TRBJ2-3; 12 bases match TRBD2. Germline CDR1 is MNHEY and CDR2 is SMNVEV (reference sequence). The trim removed 2 bases at V and 3 bases at J, leaving 3 bases unmatched. The CDR3 covers 16 residues. For the CDR3, the DNA is TGTGCCAGCAGTTTAGGACTAGCGGGAAGTACAGATACGCAGTATTTT. Its protein product is CASSLGLAGSTDTQYF.

The chain is built from TRBV6-5 and TRBJ2-3; D not resolved. The CDR3 is made up of 14 amino acids. Germline V gene lookup returns CDR1 MNHEY and CDR2 SVGAGI. V lost 5 bases to trimming and J lost 1 base, with 10 bases between them. DNA of the CDR3: TGTGCCAGCAGTCCCTACACCCGCACAGATACGCAGTATTTT. Its protein is CASSPYTRTDTQYF.

The chain has TRBV28 and TRBJ1-3; D is undetermined. This CDR3 contains 16 residues. V lost 6 bases and J lost 0, with 15 bases in between. The germline CDR1 and CDR2 sequences are MDHEN and SYDVKM. The chain's CDR3 is CASSSTVSFSGNTIYF. Written as DNA, the CDR3 is TGTGCCAGCAGCTCTACAGTATCCTTCTCTGGAAACACCATATATTTT.

The CDR3 sequence is CASIGPSSYEQYF. The DNA of the CDR3 is TGTGCCAGCATAGGTCCGAGCTCCTACGAGCAGTACTTC. The chain uses TRBV28 and TRBJ2-7; D is unclear. Germline CDR1 reads MDHEN; CDR2 reads SYDVKM. V gave up 7 bases and J gave up 0 bases, with 10 bases separating them. CDR3 length: 13 residues.

J is TRBJ2-7 and V is TRBV5-4; tentatively, D is TRBD2 (6 bases). V shed 1 base and J shed 2 bases, with 19 bases lying between them. Germline loops: CDR1 SGHNT, CDR2 YYREEE (reference sequence). The CDR3 extends over 17 amino acids. CDR3 in DNA: TGTGCCAGCAGCTTGTACGGGGGAGGCACCAACACCTACGAGCAGTACGTC. It encodes CASSLYGGGTNTYEQYV.